One and the same sample provided the 14 T cell receptor beta chains below, sequenced in a study of T cells in Graves' hyperthyroidism and ophthalmopathy. Amplification yielded TCR beta CDR3 regions, with RNA transcripts as the source. A set of HTBI primers served as the primers for a first-round RT-PCR of the TCR CDR3. TCRdb fed the multiplex PCR reads into MiXCR, producing one record per CDR3 protein. The table lists under 800,000 distinct CDR3 sequences, around 15% of them singletons. Sequenced: blood. Source of these receptors: a woman aged 18-29 years with Graves' hyperthyroidism.

The chain is built from TRBV19 and TRBJ2-3; D possibly corresponds to TRBD2 (5 bases). With 5 bases removed from V and 2 bases from J, the gap between germline ends came to 14 bases. Per the germline V gene, CDR1 is LNHDA and CDR2 is SQIVND (reference sequence). CDR3 length: 15 amino acids. The DNA for the CDR3 is TGTGCCAGTAGTCAATGGACTCGACTCACAGATACGCAGTATTTT. Encoded protein: CASSQWTRLTDTQYF. Variable domain in full (rest from reference TRBV19 and TRBJ2-3): DGGITQSPKYLFRKEGQNVTLSCEQNLNHDAMYWYRQDPGQGLRLIYYSQIVNDFQKGDIAEGYSVSREKKESFPLTVTSAQKNPTAFYLCASSQWTRLTDTQYFGPGTRLTVL.

This clonotype was detected ten times or more. The V call is TRBV2, the J call TRBJ1-2; D gene unclear. Trimming shortened V by 10 bases and J by 4 bases, and 16 bases separated the two germline ends. The CDR3 covers 13 residues. CDR1 is SNHLY and CDR2 is FYNNEI in the germline V gene. Here the CDR3 reads CATADSKGYGYTF. CDR3 nucleotide sequence: TGTGCCACAGCGGATTCCAAAGGCTATGGCTACACCTTC.

This clonotype was counted ten times or more. One end of the junction does not line up with germline, which may come from a read error. The chain combines TRBV5-4 with TRBJ1-2; 9 bases map to TRBD1. CDR3 size: 14 residues. The V gene's germline CDR1 is SGHNT and CDR2 YYREEE (reference sequence). The CDR3 DNA reads TGTGCCAGCAGTTTGGGACAGGGAAACTATGGCTACACCTTC. Amino acid sequence: CASSLGQGNYGYTF.

J is TRBJ2-7 and V is TRBV20-1; no clear D. CDR1 is DFQATT, CDR2 SNEGSKA, per germline (reference sequence). This CDR3 comprises 12 residues. Trimming took 7 bases from V and 2 from J, leaving 12 bases between them. The CDR3: CSDRLTTYEQYF. The CDR3 DNA reads as TGCAGTGACCGATTAACCACCTACGAGCAGTACTTC.

This chain links TRBV10-2 with TRBJ1-1, with TRBD1 matching over 7 bases. CDR1 and CDR2 from the germline V gene are WSHSY and SAAADI. CDR3 length: 15 amino acids. V was pared by 2 bases and J by 1 base, with 4 bases of the junction left unmatched. The CDR3 DNA is TGCGCCAGCAGTGAGGTTGACAGGGCGAACACTGAAGCTTTCTTT. Translated, it gives CASSEVDRANTEAFF.

This clonotype has ten or more counts. The chain joins TRBV30 to TRBJ1-3; D is ambiguous. Between the trimmed V and J ends, which lost 2 bases and 4 bases, there was a span of 6 bases. CDR3 length: 12 residues. CDR1 is GTSNPN and CDR2 is SVGIG in the germline V gene (reference sequence). Here the CDR3 DNA reads TGTGCCTGGAGTTACGGGGGAAACACCATATATTTT. Protein product: CAWSYGGNTIYF.

This clonotype has just a few counts. This chain links TRBV7-2 with TRBJ1-1; the match to TRBD1 covers 9 bases. The CDR3 has 14 amino acids. Germline assignment: CDR1 SGHTA and CDR2 FQGNSA. The junction had 5 bases not matched to a gene; V was cut back by 5 bases and J by 4 bases. CDR3 in amino acids: CASSPPTGGTEAFF. DNA for the CDR3: TGTGCCAGCAGCCCACCGACAGGGGGCACTGAAGCTTTCTTT.

This chain connects TRBV5-6 to TRBJ2-1; no firm D call. Trimming shortened V by 3 bases and J by 4 bases, and 8 bases separated the two germline ends. CDR1 and CDR2 (germline): SGHDT, YYEEEE. The CDR3 spans 13 residues. CDR3: CASSWHWYNEQFF. CDR3 nucleotides: TGTGCCAGCAGCTGGCATTGGTACAATGAGCAGTTCTTC.

The rearrangement uses TRBV24-1 and TRBJ2-1; D may correspond to TRBD1 or TRBD2 (5 bases each). CDR3 length: 15 residues. V gave up 5 bases and J gave up 5 bases, with 15 bases separating them. Per germline, CDR1 KGHDR and CDR2 SFDVKD. In nucleotides, the CDR3 is TGTGCCACCAGTGGGGCCCTCCAGGGAGACAATGAGCAGTTCTTC. Amino acid sequence: CATSGALQGDNEQFF.

CDR3 region: CSASGLAGGPQDTQYF. CDR3 bases: TGCAGTGCTAGTGGGCTAGCGGGGGGGCCGCAAGATACGCAGTATTTT. The chain combines TRBV20-1 with TRBJ2-3, with TRBD2 identical over 12 bases. The CDR3 sequence is 16 residues long. CDR1 DFQATT and CDR2 SNEGSKA come from the germline V gene (reference sequence). The J segment lost 5 bases and the V segment lost 3 bases, leaving 9 bases of the junction unmatched.

The V and J genes are TRBV7-8 and TRBJ2-2, with 9 bases that match TRBD2. Germline-derived CDR1 and CDR2 are SGHVS and FQNEAQ. The CDR3 contains 14 residues. Germline trimming cut 5 bases from V and 6 bases from J; bases unmatched to any gene: 4. CDR3 protein: CASSVGTSSGELFF. The CDR3 DNA sequence: TGTGCCAGCAGCGTCGGGACTAGCTCCGGGGAGCTGTTTTTT.

This clonotype was found many times. V usage is TRBV30 and J usage is TRBJ1-5, with D tentatively TRBD1 (6 bases). The ends were cut back, 5 bases at V and 7 bases at J, with 15 bases in the middle. This CDR3 contains 13 residues. Germline V lookup: CDR1 GTSNPN, CDR2 SVGIG (reference sequence). The DNA for the CDR3 is TGTGCCTGGGGGATACAGGGAGGCCAGCCCCAGCATTTT. Protein product: CAWGIQGGQPQHF.

This clonotype was counted only a few times. The chain carries TRBV7-9 and TRBJ2-1; unclear D gene. The CDR3 runs 13 residues. The germline CDR1 and CDR2 sequences are SEHNR and FQNEAQ (reference sequence). Trimming shortened V by 4 bases and J by 4 bases, and 8 bases separated the two germline ends. The CDR3 sequence: CASSSGMYNEQFF. The CDR3 DNA is TGTGCCAGCAGCTCGGGCATGTACAATGAGCAGTTCTTC.

This clonotype has a handful of counts. V and J are TRBV6-1 and TRBJ1-2; 9 bases are shared with TRBD1. Germline CDR1 is MNHNS and CDR2 is SASEGT. This CDR3 is built from 13 residues. J gave up 6 bases and V 6 bases, and 5 bases lay outside the gene matches. Written as DNA, the CDR3 is TGTGCCAGCAGGACGGGACAGGGTCATGGCTACACCTTC. Its translation: CASRTGQGHGYTF.